These 25 T cell receptor beta chains were sequenced from one sample in a study of shared clonotypes between healthy human individuals. Assay used: immunoSEQ multiplex PCR; TCRdb lists only in-frame clones, some missing. Here the sample spans about 460,000 clones, roughly four fifths being singletons. The sequenced sample consisted of PBMCs. The source is a woman aged 40 to 49 in good health. Some clones in this sample may be carry-over from other donors' samples.

Turning to this clone: A single base is all that separates this from a far larger clone, so a read error is likely. V gene TRBV1 combines with J gene TRBJ1-1; TRBD1, the D gene given by the table, was not confirmed from the DNA. TRBV1 counts as a pseudogene. The CDR3 has 15 amino acids. In nucleotides, the CDR3 is TGCACCAGCAGCCAAGAAGACAGGGGGAACACTGAAGCTTTCTTT. It specifies CTSSQEDRGNTEAFF.

The chain carries TRBV6-4 and TRBJ2-2, with D maybe TRBD1 (6 bases). Germline CDR1 MRHNA, CDR2 SNTAGT. V was cut by 6 bases and J by 6 bases, with 14 bases left in between. The CDR3 has 14 residues. The CDR3 region is CASREDQGSGELFF. As DNA, the CDR3 is TGTGCCAGCAGAGAAGATCAGGGGTCCGGGGAGCTGTTTTTT.

The rearrangement joins TRBV10-3 to TRBJ1-1; D is undetermined. The CDR3 is made up of 11 amino acids. Trimming cost V 4 bases and J 8 bases, with 8 bases left between them. Per the germline V gene, CDR1 is ENHRY and CDR2 is SYGVKD. The CDR3 loop reads CAISVTPEAFF. For the CDR3, the DNA is TGTGCCATCAGTGTGACCCCCGAAGCTTTCTTT.

The chain carries TRBV6-6 and TRBJ1-2; D is possibly TRBD1 (6 bases). V lost 5 bases to trimming and J lost 4 bases, with 17 bases between them. CDR1 is MNHNY and CDR2 is SVGAGI in the germline V gene (reference sequence). The CDR3 has 15 residues. CDR3 DNA: TGTGCCAGCAGTACGGGACACCGTTTAGGCTATGGCTACACCTTC. Translated: CASSTGHRLGYGYTF.

This clone was detected once. The chain has TRBV5-3 and TRBJ2-7; D is unresolved. TRBV5-3 is annotated as an ORF whose role is uncertain. Trimming removed 0 bases from V and 3 bases from J, with 19 bases in between. The CDR3 is 17 residues long. This chain's CDR3 is CARSLAVVAPTHYEQYF. The CDR3 region has the DNA TGTGCCAGAAGCTTGGCGGTGGTGGCCCCGACGCACTACGAGCAGTACTTC.

The rearrangement links TRBV9 to TRBJ2-1; D ambiguous. This CDR3 comprises 14 residues. V was trimmed by 2 bases and J by 5 bases, leaving 11 bases between them. Germline CDR1 SGDLS, CDR2 YYNGEE. The CDR3 reads CASSVLDGHNEQFF. The DNA for the CDR3 is TGTGCCAGCAGCGTGCTTGACGGGCACAATGAGCAGTTCTTC.

The V gene is TRBV19, the J gene TRBJ1-1; D remains unclear. Germline-derived CDR1 and CDR2 are LNHDA and SQIVND (reference sequence). V was clipped by 5 bases and J by 5 bases, with 12 bases between them. The CDR3 covers 13 residues. The CDR3 coding sequence is TGTGCCAGTAGTCCTACCGGAGGTACTGAAGCTTTCTTT. This gives the protein CASSPTGGTEAFF. Full variable domain (missing parts from reference TRBV19 and TRBJ1-1): DGGITQSPKYLFRKEGQNVTLSCEQNLNHDAMYWYRQDPGQGLRLIYYSQIVNDFQKGDIAEGYSVSREKKESFPLTVTSAQKNPTAFYLCASSPTGGTEAFFGQGTRLTVV.

This sequence joins TRBV27 and TRBJ2-5; 9 nucleotides line up with TRBD2. CDR1 MNHEY and CDR2 SMNVEV come from the germline V gene (reference sequence). The CDR3 runs to 16 residues. Trimming removed 4 bases from V and 0 bases from J; junction bases left unmatched: 6. CDR3 nucleotides: TGTGCCAGCAGTTCCATGGCGGGAGGGTACCAAGAGACCCAGTACTTC. Translated, it gives CASSSMAGGYQETQYF.

The J gene is TRBJ2-7, the V gene TRBV5-6; D is ambiguous. The V gene lost 0 bases and the J gene lost 7 bases, with 11 bases spanning the gap. The CDR3 loop spans 13 amino acids. Germline-derived CDR1 and CDR2 are SGHDT and YYEEEE. Here the CDR3 DNA reads TGTGCCAGCAGCTTGGCCGATGGGCGGGAGCAGTACTTC. Translation: CASSLADGREQYF.

Note on this clone: With only one base between it and a far larger clone, this is likely a read error. This same CDR3 is encoded by further DNA sequences in the sample. The genes are TRBV10-2 and TRBJ1-1; D gene unclear. The CDR3 runs 12 residues. The germline V gene has CDR1 WSHSY and CDR2 SAAADI. CDR3 protein: CASSESYTEAFF. The CDR3 DNA follows: TGCGCCAGTAGTGAGTCCTACACTGAAGCTTTCTTT.

The V call is TRBV14, the J call TRBJ1-2; D remains ambiguous. The CDR3 covers 14 residues. V gave up 0 bases and J gave up 8 bases, with 13 bases separating them. Per the germline V gene, CDR1 is SGHDN and CDR2 is FVKESK. As DNA, the CDR3 is TGTGCCAGCAGCCAAGATAGACGGGCAGGCGGCTACACCTTC. The encoded protein is CASSQDRRAGGYTF. Based on the CDR3 plus reference TRBV14 and TRBJ1-2, the full variable domain is EAGVTQFPSHSVIEKGQTVTLRCDPISGHDNLYWYRRVMGKEIKFLLHFVKESKQDESGMPNNRFLAERTGGTYSTLKVQPAELEDSGVYFCASSQDRRAGGYTFGSGTRLTVV.

The chain combines TRBV9 with TRBJ1-6, with TRBD1 identical over 7 bases. CDR1 and CDR2 from the germline V gene are SGDLS and YYNGEE. Germline trimming cut 4 bases from V and 4 bases from J; bases unmatched to any gene: 2. This CDR3 comprises 14 residues. CDR3 sequence reads: CASSLGQYNSPLHF. CDR3 in DNA: TGTGCCAGCAGCTTGGGACAGTATAATTCACCCCTCCACTTT.

The chain uses TRBV2 and TRBJ1-1, with D tentatively TRBD1 (5 bases). The length of the CDR3 is 13 residues. Germline assignment: CDR1 SNHLY and CDR2 FYNNEI. V lost 6 bases and J 6 bases, leaving 14 bases between the germline ends. CDR3 protein: CASSASGRAEAFF. For the CDR3, the DNA is TGTGCCAGCAGCGCATCGGGCAGGGCTGAAGCTTTCTTT.

Note on this clone: A far larger clone is off by one base, so a read error is likely. This sample includes further DNA sequences coding for the same CDR3. CDR3 residues: CASSFGMREDEQFF. As DNA, the CDR3 is TGTGCCAGCAGCTTCGGGATGCGAGAAGATGAGCAGTTCTTC. This chain joins TRBV7-9 and TRBJ2-1; TRBD2 might be the D (5 bases). This CDR3 has 14 residues. Germline V lookup: CDR1 SEHNR, CDR2 FQNEAQ (reference sequence). The germline V and J ends were trimmed by 3 bases and 8 bases, with 14 bases remaining between them.

This clone was counted once. V usage is TRBV5-1 and J usage is TRBJ2-7, with TRBD1 identical over 7 bases. V trimming: 3 bases; J trimming: 4 bases; junction bases outside the gene matches: 7. This CDR3 is built from 14 residues. Germline values: CDR1 SGHRS, CDR2 YFSETQ. The CDR3 coding sequence is TGCGCCAGCAGCTCACGACAGGGCGGGTACGAGCAGTACTTC. Residues: CASSSRQGGYEQYF.

A remark on this clone: At one of its ends the junction is not consistent with the germline gene, which may arise from a read error. This rearrangement joins TRBV7-7 to TRBJ2-2; 8 bases are a match to TRBD2. From germline, CDR1 is SSHAT and CDR2 FNYEAQ (reference sequence). This CDR3 comprises 18 residues. CDR3 DNA sequence: TGTGCTAGCAGCTTCGGAGCGGGAGTAGGGAAGAGGACCGGGGAGCTGTTTTTT. The encoded protein is CASSFGAGVGKRTGELFF. Full variable domain (rest looked up from reference TRBV7-7 and TRBJ2-2): GAGVSQSPRYKVTKRGQDVTLRCDPISSHATLYWYQQALGQGPEFLTYFNYEAQPDKSGLPSDRFSAERPEGSISTLTIQRTEQRDSAMYRCASSFGAGVGKRTGELFFGEGSRLTVL.

Comments on this clone: A far larger clone is one nucleotide away, so this likely arose from a read error. The conserved final phenylalanine or tryptophan is absent from the CDR3, which likely points to a read error. V and J are TRBV28 and TRBJ1-2; the D is unclear. Trimming took 5 bases from V and 3 from J, leaving 10 bases between them. CDR1 and CDR2 (germline): MDHEN, SYDVKM. The CDR3 spans 13 residues. CDR3 sequence (DNA): TGTGCCAGCAGTCGTCAGCCCTACTATGGCTACACCCTC. Residues: CASSRQPYYGYTL.

This chain joins TRBV9 and TRBJ2-2; D not resolved. Germline CDR1 and CDR2: SGDLS and YYNGEE. V lost 0 bases, J lost 7 bases, and 7 bases lay in between. This CDR3 contains 13 residues. CDR3 coding DNA: TGTGCCAGCAGCGTAGGACTGATCGGGGAGCTGTTTTTT. Its protein product is CASSVGLIGELFF.

This clone was seen only once. This chain connects TRBV5-4 to TRBJ2-2; D is perhaps TRBD2 (5 bases). Trimming pared 4 bases from V and 0 bases from J, leaving 16 bases between. Germline assignment: CDR1 SGHNT and CDR2 YYREEE (reference sequence). The CDR3 loop spans 17 amino acids. Here the CDR3 reads CASSLGTRGTNTGELFF. CDR3 sequence (DNA): TGTGCCAGCAGCCTGGGCACTAGAGGGACGAACACCGGGGAGCTGTTTTTT. The full variable domain, completed using reference TRBV5-4 and TRBJ2-2, is ETGVTQSPTHLIKTRGQQVTLRCSSQSGHNTVSWYQQALGQGPQFIFQYYREEENGRGNFPPRFSGLQFPNYSSELNVNALELDDSALYLCASSLGTRGTNTGELFFGEGSRLTVL.

The CDR3 sequence is CASSPTGTGGGLLNTEAFF. The CDR3 region has the DNA TGTGCCAGCAGTCCGACCGGGACAGGGGGCGGTTTGTTGAACACTGAAGCTTTCTTT. V is TRBV27 and J is TRBJ1-1; TRBD1 matches at 12 bases. The trim removed 5 bases at V and 0 bases at J, leaving 13 bases unmatched. The CDR3 extends over 19 amino acids. The germline CDR1 and CDR2 sequences are MNHEY and SMNVEV (reference sequence).

This clone was seen once. V gene TRBV25-1 combines with J gene TRBJ1-2, with 7 bases fitting TRBD1. V lost 4 bases to trimming and J lost 7 bases; unmatched junction nucleotides: 6. Germline V gene sequence: CDR1 MGHDK, CDR2 SYGVNS. The CDR3 consists of 13 residues. In nucleotides, the CDR3 is TGTGCCAGCAGTGCCCGAGGGACAGCTGGCTACACCTTC. This gives the protein CASSARGTAGYTF.

The chain couples TRBV7-3 to TRBJ2-7; 8 bases are a match to TRBD1. The CDR3 sequence is 13 residues long. CDR1 and CDR2 from the germline V gene are SGHTA and FQGTGA. J lost 6 bases, V lost 5 bases, and 6 bases had no gene match. The CDR3: CASSPRTGSEQYF. The CDR3 nucleotides read TGTGCCAGCAGCCCTCGGACAGGGAGCGAGCAGTACTTC.

V usage is TRBV15 and J usage is TRBJ2-1; D unresolved. The CDR3 has 13 residues. The ends were cut back, 0 bases at V and 8 bases at J, with 8 bases in the middle. Germline lookup yields CDR1 LNHNV and CDR2 YYDKDF (reference sequence). This CDR3 reads CATSRDIADEQFF. For the CDR3, the DNA is TGTGCCACCAGCAGAGATATTGCTGATGAGCAGTTCTTC.

CDR3 coding DNA: TGCAGCGTTGCCCCTAGGTGGGACGGGAACACCGGGGAGCTGTTTTTT. This codes for CSVAPRWDGNTGELFF. The J gene is TRBJ2-2, the V gene TRBV29-1; the D call may be TRBD1 or TRBD2 (5 bases each). V shed 4 bases and J shed 1 base, with 16 bases lying between them. Germline loops: CDR1 SQVTM, CDR2 ANQGSEA. This CDR3 has 16 residues.

This clone was detected once. The chain uses TRBV7-9 and TRBJ2-1; 10 bases are a match to TRBD2. The CDR3 length is 16 residues. CDR1 is SEHNR and CDR2 is FQNEAQ in the germline V gene (reference sequence). V lost 5 bases and J lost 1; bases outside the gene matches: 5. CDR3 loop: CASSPLAGASYNEQFF. The CDR3 DNA follows: TGTGCCAGCAGCCCCCTAGCGGGAGCGTCCTACAATGAGCAGTTCTTC.